The rows below give T cell receptor beta chains drawn from one sample of a study of control samples from healthy donors and cancer patients. The repertoire was sequenced with immunoSEQ multiplex PCR; TCRdb's copy has only in-frame clones and lacks some. Of tens of thousands of clones in the sample, over 85% were seen once. The sample taken for sequencing was PBMCs. These receptors all come from a woman in her forties with lung cancer. Both conserved end residues are part of each CDR3. A D gene is named only where the DNA matches it firmly. A clone size is listed for some rows: how often the clone was seen (once, few, many), or a class if it is expanded.

>16|NA|TRBV14|TRBJ1-1|TRBD1
CASSQDRGLPGTEAFF
TGTGCCAGCAGCCAAGATAGGGGGCTCCCGGGCACTGAAGCTTTCTTT
>14|NA|TRBV18|TRBJ2-7|NA
CASSPITDSYEQYF
TGTGCCAGCTCACCAATCACGGACTCCTACGAGCAGTACTTC
>14|NA|TRBV7-2|TRBJ1-2|NA
CASSLDRNNYGYTF
TGTGCCAGCAGCTTAGACAGGAATAACTATGGCTACACCTTC
>12|once|TRBV11-3|TRBJ2-5|NA
CASSYVDGTQYF
TGTGCCAGCAGCTACGTAGATGGGACCCAGTACTTC
>15|NA|TRBV27|TRBJ1-2|TRBD1
CASSSNRGGGYGYTF
TGTGCCAGCAGTTCAAACAGGGGAGGCGGCTATGGCTACACCTTC
>14|NA|TRBV7-9|TRBJ2-5|NA
CASSANRGGETQYF
TGTGCCAGCAGCGCAAACAGGGGGGGAGAGACCCAGTACTTC
>15|NA|TRBV6-5|TRBJ2-2|TRBD1
CASSQTTGVTGELFF
TGTGCCAGCAGTCAAACGACAGGGGTCACCGGGGAGCTGTTTTTT
>14|NA|TRBV9|TRBJ2-7|NA
CASSPRGSPPEQYF
TGTGCCAGCAGCCCGCGGGGCTCCCCCCCCGAGCAGTACTTC
>12|NA|TRBV5-4|TRBJ1-1|NA
CASSVQGTEAFF
TGTGCCAGCAGCGTCCAGGGGACTGAAGCTTTCTTT
>16|NA|TRBV5-1|TRBJ2-1|TRBD1
CASSSLQGASYNEQFF
TGCGCCAGCAGCAGCCTACAGGGGGCTTCCTACAATGAGCAGTTCTTC
>14|NA|TRBV5-4|TRBJ2-2|NA
CASSAGKNTGELFF
TGTGCCAGCAGCGCAGGGAAGAACACCGGGGAGCTGTTTTTT
>15|NA|TRBV11-2|TRBJ1-3|NA
CASSPDLDSGNTIYF
TGTGCCAGCAGCCCTGACCTCGACTCTGGAAACACCATATATTTT
>17|NA|TRBV4-2|TRBJ1-1|NA
CASSTEEGRRIKTEAFF
TGTGCCAGCAGCACTGAAGAGGGCCGTCGGATTAAAACTGAAGCTTTCTTT
>15|NA|TRBV15|TRBJ1-3|NA
CATSSLLSSGNTIYF
TGTGCCACCAGCAGCCTCTTGAGCTCTGGAAACACCATATATTTT
>14|NA|TRBV9|TRBJ2-1|NA
CASSVTSSYNEQFF
TGTGCCAGCAGCGTTACGAGCTCCTACAATGAGCAGTTCTTC
>16|NA|TRBV7-2|TRBJ2-3|NA
CASSLDVYSRRDTQYF
TGTGCCAGCAGCTTAGATGTGTACTCCCGACGCGATACGCAGTATTTT
>18|NA|TRBV25-1|TRBJ2-3|NA
CASSASFTRGARTDTQYF
TGTGCCAGCAGTGCCTCATTTACCCGAGGGGCAAGGACAGATACGCAGTATTTT
>16|NA|TRBV3-1/TRBV3-2|TRBJ2-3|TRBD1
CASSQDWTGFSDTQYF
TGTGCCAGCAGCCAAGACTGGACAGGGTTTTCAGATACGCAGTATTTT
>14|NA|TRBV27|TRBJ2-3|NA
CASAASLNTDTQYF
TGTGCCTCCGCCGCGAGCTTAAACACAGATACGCAGTATTTT
>17|NA|TRBV15|TRBJ2-2|NA
CATSNPDYGQSTGELFF
TGTGCCACCAGCAATCCCGATTACGGGCAGAGTACCGGGGAGCTGTTTTTT
>14|NA|TRBV19|TRBJ1-1|NA
CASSIGGVNTEAFF
TGTGCCAGTAGTATAGGTGGGGTGAACACTGAAGCTTTCTTT
>16|NA|TRBV5-1|TRBJ2-3|TRBD1
CASSLGQGRGADTQYF
TGCGCCAGCAGCTTGGGACAGGGGCGAGGGGCAGATACGCAGTATTTT
>18|NA|TRBV4-2|TRBJ2-7|NA
CASSQGLIDRSIFYEQYF
TGTGCCAGCAGCCAAGGCCTGATAGACAGGTCGATTTTCTACGAGCAGTACTTC
>15|NA|TRBV2|TRBJ1-4|NA
CASGIGGGIYEKLFF
TGTGCCAGTGGGATTGGGGGGGGAATCTATGAAAAACTGTTTTTT
>13|NA|TRBV15|TRBJ1-6|NA
CATSRDQNSPLHF
TGTGCCACCAGCAGAGATCAGAATTCACCCCTCCACTTT
>12|NA|TRBV29-1|TRBJ1-4|NA
CSVSGGEGKLFF
TGCAGCGTTAGTGGGGGGGAAGGAAAACTGTTTTTT
>15|NA|TRBV6-5|TRBJ2-1|NA
CASSYIFGAYNEQFF
TGTGCCAGCAGTTACATTTTTGGTGCCTACAATGAGCAGTTCTTC
>12|NA|TRBV19|TRBJ1-1|NA
CASSIRASEAFF
TGTGCCAGTAGTATCAGGGCATCTGAAGCTTTCTTT
>12|NA|TRBV5-1|TRBJ2-2|NA
CASIRETGELFF
TGCGCCAGTATTAGAGAAACCGGGGAGCTGTTTTTT
>15|few|TRBV6-5|TRBJ1-5|NA
CASSSPRGGNQPQHF
TGTGCCAGCAGTTCCCCCAGGGGAGGAAATCAGCCCCAGCATTTT
>20|NA|TRBV10-3|TRBJ1-6|TRBD1
CAISDPEFRDRGRFDSPLHF
TGTGCCATCAGTGACCCTGAGTTTCGCGACAGGGGGCGTTTTGATTCACCCCTCCACTTT
>15|NA|TRBV6-6|TRBJ1-5|NA
CASCWDPAPNQPQHF
TGTGCCAGCTGTTGGGACCCAGCCCCCAATCAGCCCCAGCATTTT
>17|NA|TRBV6-1|TRBJ1-4|TRBD1
CASSEKGAPLGVGKLFF
TGTGCCAGCAGTGAAAAGGGGGCCCCGTTGGGTGTGGGGAAACTGTTTTTT
>12|NA|TRBV5-1|TRBJ2-7|TRBD1
CASSPGGYEQYF
TGCGCCAGCAGCCCAGGGGGTTACGAGCAGTACTTC
>17|NA|TRBV4-2|TRBJ2-2|NA
CASSQEFDTPLTGELFF
TGTGCCAGCAGCCAAGAATTTGACACACCGCTCACCGGGGAGCTGTTTTTT
>16|NA|TRBV11-2|TRBJ1-4|NA
CASSGGISATNEKLFF
TGTGCCAGCAGCGGAGGGATTTCGGCAACTAATGAAAAACTGTTTTTT
>12|NA|TRBV29-1|TRBJ1-4|NA
CSVVGGYGKLFF
TGCAGCGTTGTTGGCGGGTATGGAAAACTGTTTTTT
>18|NA|TRBV3-1/TRBV3-2|TRBJ2-5|TRBD1
CASSQGPQGARDEETQYF
TGTGCCAGCAGCCAAGGTCCACAGGGGGCGCGGGATGAAGAGACCCAGTACTTC
>11|NA|TRBV27|TRBJ1-1|NA
CASSSGTWAFF
TGTGCCAGCAGCTCCGGGACCTGGGCTTTCTTT
>14|NA|TRBV4-1|TRBJ1-5|TRBD1
CASSRGTGNQPQHF
TGCGCCAGCAGCCGCGGGACAGGAAATCAGCCCCAGCATTTT
>14|once|TRBV27|TRBJ1-2|NA
CASSVGGGIQGYTF
TGTGCCAGCAGCGTCGGCGGGGGGATACAGGGCTACACCTTC
>14|NA|TRBV10-1|TRBJ1-1|TRBD1
CASSQTGLNTEAFF
TGCGCCAGCAGTCAGACAGGGCTAAACACTGAAGCTTTCTTT
>15|NA|TRBV24-1|TRBJ2-1|NA
CATSGSRGESSEQFF
TGTGCCACCAGTGGGAGTAGAGGAGAGTCTAGTGAGCAGTTCTTC
>16|NA|TRBV28|TRBJ2-5|TRBD2
CASSLGTSGFQETQYF
TGTGCCAGCAGTTTAGGTACTAGCGGGTTCCAAGAGACCCAGTACTTC
>14|few|TRBV29-1|TRBJ2-7|NA
CSVTRDLSSYEQYF
TGCAGCGTTACCAGGGATCTAAGCTCCTACGAGCAGTACTTC
>14|NA|TRBV9|TRBJ1-2|TRBD1
CASSPSGTDYGYTF
TGTGCCAGCAGCCCCTCCGGGACAGATTATGGCTACACCTTC
>15|NA|TRBV30|TRBJ2-3|TRBD2
CACSTGTTITDTQYF
TGTGCCTGTTCGACCGGGACTACTATAACAGATACGCAGTATTTT
>14|once|TRBV5-6|TRBJ2-5|NA
CASSLGAVWMAQYF
TGTGCCAGCAGCTTGGGGGCGGTTTGGATGGCCCAGTACTTC
>15|NA|TRBV7-2|TRBJ1-1|NA
CASSSYTGGYTEAFF
TGTGCCAGCAGCTCCTATACCGGGGGGTACACTGAAGCTTTCTTT
>13|once|TRBV12-5|TRBJ1-1|NA
CASGLHRNTEAFF
TGTGCTAGTGGTCTCCATCGGAACACTGAAGCTTTCTTT
>17|once|TRBV11-1|TRBJ1-1|TRBD1
CASSLARARGLNDEAFF
TGTGCCAGCAGCTTAGCGAGGGCCAGGGGGCTGAATGATGAAGCTTTCTTT